The T cell receptor beta chain under discussion was sequenced for a study of neurological immune-mediated disorders. The authors produced cDNA by 5'RACE using 10-nucleotide random UMIs. The output of every sequencing run exceeded 170 million TCR-beta sequences, derived from 15-18 subjects. TCRdb reanalysed the 5' RACE reads using MiXCR and keeps one entry per CDR3 protein. The sample lists more than 70,000 distinct CDR3 sequences; about a sixth were seen once. Comment on this clonotype: Its antigen remains unknown.

Notes on the study in general: Private repertoires in all groups were suggested by the finding that expanded clones across subjects shared no CDR3 amino acid sequences.

V lost 11 bases and J 4 bases, leaving 15 bases between the germline ends. This CDR3 spans 12 amino acids. The V gene's germline CDR1 is ENHRY and CDR2 SYGVKD. The V and J genes are TRBV10-3 and TRBJ2-7; tentatively, D is TRBD1 (6 bases). Source material: PBMCs. The source of this sequence is a woman aged 40-49 years in good health. The CDR3 DNA reads as TGTGCCTCCCAGGGGCATTCGTACGAGCAGTACTTC. It is translated as CASQGHSYEQYF.